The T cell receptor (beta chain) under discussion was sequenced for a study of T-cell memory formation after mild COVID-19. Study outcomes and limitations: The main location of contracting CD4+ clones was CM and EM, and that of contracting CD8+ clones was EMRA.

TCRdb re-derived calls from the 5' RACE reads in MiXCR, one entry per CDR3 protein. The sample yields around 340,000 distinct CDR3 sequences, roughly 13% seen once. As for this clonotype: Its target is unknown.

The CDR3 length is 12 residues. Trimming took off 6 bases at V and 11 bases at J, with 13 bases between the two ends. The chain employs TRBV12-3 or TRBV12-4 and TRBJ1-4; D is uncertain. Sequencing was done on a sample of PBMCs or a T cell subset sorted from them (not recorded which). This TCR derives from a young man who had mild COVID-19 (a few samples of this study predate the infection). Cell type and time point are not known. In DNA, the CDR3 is TGTGCCAGCAGCCCCCGGGGAGACAAACTGTTTTTT. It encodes CASSPRGDKLFF.